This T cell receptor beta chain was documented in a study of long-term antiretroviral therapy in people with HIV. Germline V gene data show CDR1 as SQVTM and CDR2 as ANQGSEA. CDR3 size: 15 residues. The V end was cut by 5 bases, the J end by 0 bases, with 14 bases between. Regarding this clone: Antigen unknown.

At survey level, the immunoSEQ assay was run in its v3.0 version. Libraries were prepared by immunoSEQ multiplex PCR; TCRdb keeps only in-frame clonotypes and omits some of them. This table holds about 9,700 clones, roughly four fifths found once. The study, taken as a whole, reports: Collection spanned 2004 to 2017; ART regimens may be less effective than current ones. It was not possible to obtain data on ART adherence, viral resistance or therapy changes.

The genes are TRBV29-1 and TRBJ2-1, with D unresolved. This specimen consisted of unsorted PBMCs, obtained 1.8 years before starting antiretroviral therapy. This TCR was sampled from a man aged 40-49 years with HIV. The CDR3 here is CSVRVSPASYNEQFF. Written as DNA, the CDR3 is TGCAGCGTTCGTGTTAGTCCTGCCTCCTACAATGAGCAGTTCTTC.